The T cell receptor (beta chain) described here comes from a study of shared clonotypes between healthy human individuals. Study overall: Those who served as donors were a couple of women and three men between the ages of 18 and 49. Whole-study findings and limits: An effect of sequencing depth on clonotype sharing among donors was expected.

Original handling: ImmunoSEQ only sent back junction sequences with no quality scores, so filtering was done differently. Sequencing was performed with immunoSEQ multiplex PCR; in TCRdb, only in-frame clones are kept and a portion is missing. V, J and clone size derive from that table, while D and trimming were established from the DNA sequence. Found here are hundreds of thousands of clones, around 77% of them singletons; the top ten hold about 12%. Concerning this clone: Its target is unknown.

CDR1 is SQVTM, CDR2 ANQGSEA, per germline. Trimming removed 4 bases from V and 6 bases from J, with 9 bases in between. This CDR3 has 12 residues. The sample comprised PBMCs. The sequence was collected from a woman aged 40 to 50 in good health. Some clones in this sample may be carry-over from other donors' samples. This sequence joins TRBV29-1 and TRBJ1-4; maybe TRBD1 (6 bases). CDR3 sequence: CSVAAGDEKLFF. The CDR3 region has the DNA TGCAGCGTTGCGGCAGGGGATGAAAAACTGTTTTTT.